The 19 T cell receptor beta chains in this list originate from one sample, sequenced in a study of shared clonotypes between healthy human individuals. Using immunoSEQ multiplex PCR, the repertoire was profiled, and TCRdb retains in-frame clones only, with some absent. The sample yields about 95,000 clones, 65% to 70% seen once. The sample consisted of memory CD8+ T cells sorted from blood. The subset here: CD45RO+ cells pooled with CCR7-negative TemRA cells. All receptors derive from a man aged 25-45 years in good health.

Turning to this clone: This likely reflects a read error, since a far larger clone is one base away. The V gene is TRBV18, the J gene TRBJ2-3; D unclear. Between the trimmed V and J ends, which lost 5 bases and 1 base, there was a span of 28 bases. The CDR3 is made up of 20 amino acids. The germline V gene has CDR1 KGHSH and CDR2 LQKENI. CDR3 in amino acids: CASSSYQPPFPFLGTDTQYF. CDR3 DNA: TGTGCCAGCTCATCATACCAGCCTCCTTTCCCCTTCCTTGGCACAGATACGCAGTATTTT.

The V gene is TRBV29-1, the J gene TRBJ1-1; D is perhaps TRBD1 (6 bases). The germline V and J ends were trimmed by 7 bases and 3 bases, with 12 bases remaining between them. This CDR3 spans 12 amino acids. Per germline, CDR1 SQVTM and CDR2 ANQGSEA. This CDR3 reads CSDSKGDTEAFF. The CDR3 DNA sequence: TGCAGCGACTCAAAGGGGGACACTGAAGCTTTCTTT.

This clone came up once. The V gene is TRBV7-6, the J gene TRBJ2-1; D remains ambiguous. Per the germline V gene, CDR1 is SGHVS and CDR2 is FNYEAQ. The CDR3 consists of 13 residues. The ends were cut back, 0 bases at V and 3 bases at J, with 3 bases in the middle. The CDR3 nucleotides read TGTGCCAGCAGCTTAGCCAGCTACAATGAGCAGTTCTTC. The encoded protein is CASSLASYNEQFF.

The chain joins TRBV14 to TRBJ2-5; a possible D gene is TRBD1 (6 bases). Trimming stripped 5 bases from V and 2 bases from J, with 21 bases between. In germline, CDR1 is SGHDN, CDR2 FVKESK. The CDR3 totals 17 residues. The CDR3 sequence: CASSTRTVLDGQETQYF. The CDR3 DNA is TGTGCCAGCAGCACACGGACAGTCCTGGATGGGCAAGAGACCCAGTACTTC.

As for this clone: Other nucleotide sequences from this sample produce the same CDR3. The gene calls are TRBV6-1 and TRBJ1-1; D unclear. The ends were cut back, 1 base at V and 5 bases at J, with 11 bases in the middle. CDR3 length: 14 amino acids. Germline CDR1 MNHNS, CDR2 SASEGT. The CDR3 sequence: CASSEVGLGTEAFF. In nucleotides, the CDR3 is TGTGCCAGCAGTGAAGTGGGCCTCGGGACTGAAGCTTTCTTT.

Note on this clone: The junction departs from germline at one end; a sequencing error may be responsible. The CDR3, as DNA: TGTGCCGGCAGCTCTTCGAACACCGGGGAGCTGTTTTTT. Translating it yields CAGSSSNTGELFF. The V and J genes are TRBV6-6 and TRBJ2-2, with D unresolved. Germline loops: CDR1 MNHNY, CDR2 SVGAGI (reference sequence). This CDR3 is 13 amino acids long.

The chain recombines TRBV5-1 with TRBJ1-1; D perhaps matches TRBD1 (5 bases). CDR3 size: 16 residues. The V end lost 4 bases, the J end lost 1 base, and 17 bases lay between the germline ends. Germline V gene data show CDR1 as SGHRS and CDR2 as YFSETQ. The CDR3 reads CASSQVSGWENTEAFF. The CDR3 DNA reads as TGCGCCAGCAGCCAGGTGTCAGGGTGGGAGAACACTGAAGCTTTCTTT.

The rearrangement joins TRBV19 to TRBJ2-7; possibly TRBD1 for D (7 bases). The CDR3 runs to 16 residues. Trimming cost V 5 bases and J 0 bases, with 17 bases left between them. Germline V gives CDR1 LNHDA, CDR2 SQIVND (reference sequence). The CDR3 nucleotides are TGTGCCAGTAGTCCAACGCGGGACAGTAGCTCCTACGAGCAGTACTTC. It is translated as CASSPTRDSSSYEQYF. Using reference TRBV19 and TRBJ2-7 for the parts outside the CDR3, the full variable domain is DGGITQSPKYLFRKEGQNVTLSCEQNLNHDAMYWYRQDPGQGLRLIYYSQIVNDFQKGDIAEGYSVSREKKESFPLTVTSAQKNPTAFYLCASSPTRDSSSYEQYFGPGTRLTVT.

The chain is built from TRBV7-9 and TRBJ2-1; 7 nucleotides match TRBD2. Germline values: CDR1 SEHNR, CDR2 FQNEAQ (reference sequence). J was trimmed by 4 bases and V by 10 bases; bases with no gene match: 13. The CDR3 sequence is 15 residues long. The CDR3 DNA follows: TGTGCCATCTACAGAGGGGAGGGATCTTACAATGAGCAGTTCTTC. This encodes CAIYRGEGSYNEQFF.

The chain couples TRBV25-1 to TRBJ2-1; 9 nucleotides line up with TRBD1. The CDR3 runs to 15 residues. Germline-derived CDR1 and CDR2 are MGHDK and SYGVNS. After removal of 4 bases from V and 3 bases from J, the junction contained 4 bases not matched to a gene. The CDR3 reads CASSVGDRDYNEQFF. CDR3 DNA sequence: TGTGCCAGCAGTGTGGGGGACAGGGACTACAATGAGCAGTTCTTC. The full variable domain, its missing parts supplied by reference TRBV25-1 and TRBJ2-1, is EADIYQTPRYLVIGTGKKITLECSQTMGHDKMYWYQQDPGMELHLIHYSYGVNSTEKGDLSSESTVSRIRTEHFPLTLESARPSHTSQYLCASSVGDRDYNEQFFGPGTRLTVL.

The chain employs TRBV7-3 and TRBJ2-3, with a weak D call TRBD2 (5 bases). V shed 5 bases and J shed 2 bases, with 14 bases lying between them. Per the germline V gene, CDR1 is SGHTA and CDR2 is FQGTGA. The CDR3 has 15 residues. The CDR3 coding sequence is TGTGCCAGCAGCCCTTACGGTAGCGACACAGATACGCAGTATTTT. Translation gives CASSPYGSDTDTQYF.

This clone came up a few times. This chain connects TRBV6-1 to TRBJ2-1, with TRBD1 matching 7 bases. CDR1 and CDR2 (germline): MNHNS, SASEGT. With V trimmed by 2 bases and J by 8 bases, 9 bases remained unmatched. The length of the CDR3 is 15 residues. The CDR3 coding sequence is TGTGCCAGCAGTGAATTGAAGGGGGCGGCTGATGAGCAGTTCTTC. This encodes CASSELKGAADEQFF.

CDR3 sequence: CASSSGTGTYNEQFF. CDR3 nucleotides: TGTGCCAGCAGCTCCGGGACAGGGACCTACAATGAGCAGTTCTTC. The rearrangement links TRBV7-9 to TRBJ2-1; 9 bases map to TRBD1. V shed 4 bases, J shed 2 bases, and the junction held 3 bases outside the gene matches. Germline V gene lookup returns CDR1 SEHNR and CDR2 FQNEAQ (reference sequence). CDR3 length: 15 amino acids.

The chain is built from TRBV7-9 and TRBJ2-7, with TRBD1 matching over 7 bases. V was pared by 1 base and J by 2 bases, with 5 bases of the junction left unmatched. Germline CDR1 reads SEHNR; CDR2 reads FQNEAQ (reference sequence). The CDR3 has 15 residues. The CDR3 reads CASSLGGTAAYEQYF. The CDR3 nucleotides read TGTGCCAGCAGCTTAGGTGGGACAGCGGCCTACGAGCAGTACTTC.

V gene TRBV11-2 combines with J gene TRBJ2-7, with D unclear. Per the germline V gene, CDR1 is SGHAT and CDR2 is FQNNGV. The CDR3 is made up of 11 amino acids. Trimming took off 3 bases at V and 9 bases at J, with 9 bases between the two ends. The CDR3 protein is CASSFGPRQYF. For the CDR3, the DNA is TGTGCCAGCAGCTTCGGTCCACGGCAGTACTTC.

There are a few counts of this clone. The chain couples TRBV9 to TRBJ2-7, with a possible D match to TRBD1 (5 bases). The germline V gene encodes CDR1 SGDLS and CDR2 YYNGEE. V was pared by 4 bases and J by 5 bases, with 16 bases between. The CDR3 has 14 residues. CDR3 loop: CASSPSREYHEQYF. The DNA for the CDR3 is TGTGCCAGCAGCCCCTCCAGGGAATACCACGAGCAGTACTTC.

This clone was seen a few times. The CDR3 DNA sequence: TGTGCCAGCAGTTACTCCCCAGGGCTCTACAATGAGCAGTTCTTC. Translated, it gives CASSYSPGLYNEQFF. V gene TRBV6-6 combines with J gene TRBJ2-1, with a tentative D call TRBD1 (5 bases). The CDR3 contains 15 residues. Trimming took off 0 bases at V and 3 bases at J, with 9 bases between the two ends. Germline assignment: CDR1 MNHNY and CDR2 SVGAGI (reference sequence).

In this sample, this clone is large (0.1 to 1%). This chain links TRBV10-1 with TRBJ2-3; D unresolved. The V and J ends lost 5 bases and 0 bases respectively, with 12 bases between them. Germline-derived CDR1 and CDR2 are WNHNN and SYGVQD (reference sequence). The CDR3 length is 15 residues. CDR3: CASSKADPSTDTQYF. CDR3 coding DNA: TGCGCCAGCAGTAAGGCGGATCCTAGCACAGATACGCAGTATTTT.

This clone showed up just once. The genes are TRBV7-9 and TRBJ2-3, with TRBD2 matching over 8 bases. V shed 1 base and J 5 bases; nucleotides not matched to a gene: 2. Germline V lookup: CDR1 SEHNR, CDR2 FQNEAQ (reference sequence). The CDR3 runs 14 residues. The CDR3 coding sequence is TGTGCCAGCAGCTTAGGGCTAGCGGGAGATACGCAGTATTTT. Translated, it gives CASSLGLAGDTQYF.